The T cell receptor beta chain under discussion was sequenced for a study of brain T cells in children with intractable seizures. Trimming shortened V by 5 bases and J by 3 bases, and 14 bases separated the two germline ends. CDR1 and CDR2 (germline): LNHDA, SQIVND (reference sequence). This CDR3 spans 14 amino acids. The method was immunoSEQ multiplex PCR; TCRdb's version includes in-frame clones alone and lacks a portion of them. The table has tens of thousands of clones, about 90% seen once. Broader study findings: HCMV serostatus was not known, and viral specificity came from CDR3 similarity only.

Details on this clone: Its antigen is still unknown.

This TCR was recovered from a girl aged 2 to 9 with Rasmussen encephalitis and intractable seizures. This specimen consisted of peripheral blood, obtained at surgery. The chain recombines TRBV19 with TRBJ2-7; D is tentatively TRBD1 or TRBD2 (5 bases each). For the CDR3, the DNA is TGTGCCAGTAGTCTGGACATCGGGGACTACGAGCAGTACTTC. Its translation is CASSLDIGDYEQYF.